The rows below give T cell receptor beta chains drawn from one sample of a study of beta chain features in type 1 diabetes. Profiling relied on immunoSEQ multiplex PCR, and the TCRdb table lists in-frame clones only, not all of them. The data contain 310,000 or so clones, about 10% of them singletons. Sequencing used naive CD4+ T cells from blood. The receptors come from a woman aged 30 to 39 in good health. The CDR3 runs from the conserved cysteine through the conserved F or W. The order of the fields is D gene, clone size, J gene, V gene, CDR3 DNA, CDR3 protein. D genes are given only for firm matches. Size values are once, few and many counts, or a class for expanded clones, and some rows have none.

D gene: TRBD1
clone size: few
J gene: TRBJ1-1
V gene: TRBV4-3
CDR3 DNA: TGCGCCAGCAGCCCCCCAGGGGGGAACACTGAAGCTTTCTTT
CDR3 protein: CASSPPGGNTEAFF

D gene: NA
clone size: few
J gene: TRBJ2-5
V gene: TRBV4-2
CDR3 DNA: TGTGCCAGCAGCCCGGACACCGGAGAGACCCAGTACTTC
CDR3 protein: CASSPDTGETQYF

D gene: TRBD2
clone size: few
J gene: TRBJ2-2
V gene: TRBV2
CDR3 DNA: TGTGCCAGCAGTGAGGAACTAGCGGGAGACACCGGGGAGCTGTTTTTT
CDR3 protein: CASSEELAGDTGELFF

D gene: NA
clone size: NA
J gene: TRBJ1-2
V gene: TRBV5-4
CDR3 DNA: TGTGCCAGCAGCTCACAGGGTAACTATGGCTACACCTTC
CDR3 protein: CASSSQGNYGYTF

D gene: NA
clone size: few
J gene: TRBJ2-3
V gene: TRBV2
CDR3 DNA: TGTGCCAGCAGTGTCGGGGGAGATACGCAGTATTTT
CDR3 protein: CASSVGGDTQYF

D gene: NA
clone size: NA
J gene: TRBJ2-7
V gene: TRBV6-5
CDR3 DNA: TGTGCCAGCAGTCCTCGACTCGGAGCGGCCTACGAGCAGTACTTC
CDR3 protein: CASSPRLGAAYEQYF

D gene: NA
clone size: NA
J gene: TRBJ1-5
V gene: TRBV18
CDR3 DNA: TGTGCCAGCTCACCATCCGAGGGGGTGGGTCAGCCCCAGCATTTT
CDR3 protein: CASSPSEGVGQPQHF

D gene: TRBD2
clone size: few
J gene: TRBJ2-1
V gene: TRBV7-3
CDR3 DNA: TGTGCCAGCAGCTTAACGGCAGCGGGAGGGCCTAGTGTCTTC
CDR3 protein: CASSLTAAGGPSVF

D gene: TRBD1
clone size: NA
J gene: TRBJ2-1
V gene: TRBV2
CDR3 DNA: TGTGCCAGCCCCCTGGGACAGGGTCGGCAGTTCTTC
CDR3 protein: CASPLGQGRQFF

D gene: NA
clone size: once
J gene: TRBJ1-3
V gene: TRBV25-1
CDR3 DNA: TGTGCCAGCAGTGAGGGACTGAGCTCTGGAAACACCATATATTTT
CDR3 protein: CASSEGLSSGNTIYF

D gene: NA
clone size: few
J gene: TRBJ2-5
V gene: TRBV25-1
CDR3 DNA: TGTGCCAGCAGTGAAGCAGGACAGTCCACCGGGACCCAGTACTTC
CDR3 protein: CASSEAGQSTGTQYF

D gene: NA
clone size: few
J gene: TRBJ2-7
V gene: TRBV2
CDR3 DNA: TGTGCCAGCAGTGCCCGGACAAGAAGCTCCTACGAGCAGTACTTC
CDR3 protein: CASSARTRSSYEQYF

D gene: TRBD1
clone size: NA
J gene: TRBJ2-1
V gene: TRBV27
CDR3 DNA: TGTGCCAGCAGTTTGGGACAGGACAATGAGCAGTTCTTC
CDR3 protein: CASSLGQDNEQFF

D gene: TRBD2
clone size: NA
J gene: TRBJ2-1
V gene: TRBV18
CDR3 DNA: TGTGCCAGCTCACCACCAAGCGGGAGTTCCAATGAGCAGTTCTTC
CDR3 protein: CASSPPSGSSNEQFF

D gene: TRBD1
clone size: NA
J gene: TRBJ2-3
V gene: TRBV9
CDR3 DNA: TGTGCCAGCAGCGCAGGGACAGGGTCTCGGTATTTT
CDR3 protein: CASSAGTGSRYF

D gene: NA
clone size: few
J gene: TRBJ2-7
V gene: TRBV19
CDR3 DNA: TGTGCCAGTAGTACCTCCGCGTCCGCCTACGAGCAGTACTTC
CDR3 protein: CASSTSASAYEQYF

D gene: TRBD1
clone size: few
J gene: TRBJ2-7
V gene: TRBV6-1
CDR3 DNA: TGTGCCAGCAGCCTAGGACAGGGGCGCTACGAGCAGTACTTC
CDR3 protein: CASSLGQGRYEQYF

D gene: NA
clone size: few
J gene: TRBJ2-3
V gene: TRBV29-1
CDR3 DNA: TGCAGCGTGAAGGGGGGGGGCACAGATACGCAGTATTTT
CDR3 protein: CSVKGGGTDTQYF

D gene: TRBD2
clone size: NA
J gene: TRBJ2-5
V gene: TRBV18
CDR3 DNA: TGTGCCAGCTCACCACGACTAGCGGGAGGTCGTGAGACCCAGTACTTC
CDR3 protein: CASSPRLAGGRETQYF

D gene: TRBD2
clone size: few
J gene: TRBJ2-1
V gene: TRBV5-1
CDR3 DNA: TGCGCCAGCAGCTTGGTAGGGACTAGCGGGAGGGATGAGCAGTTCTTC
CDR3 protein: CASSLVGTSGRDEQFF

D gene: TRBD1
clone size: few
J gene: TRBJ2-7
V gene: TRBV18
CDR3 DNA: TGTGCCAGCTCACCATTCGGACAGGGAACCTACGAGCAGTACTTC
CDR3 protein: CASSPFGQGTYEQYF

D gene: NA
clone size: few
J gene: TRBJ1-1
V gene: TRBV4-3
CDR3 DNA: TGCGCCAGCAGCCAAGATCCTACAGGGATGAACACTGAAGCTTTCTTT
CDR3 protein: CASSQDPTGMNTEAFF

D gene: TRBD2
clone size: NA
J gene: TRBJ2-1
V gene: TRBV7-6
CDR3 DNA: TGTGCCAGCAGCTCCACGGGTAGCGGGGGTAACAATGAGCAGTTCTTC
CDR3 protein: CASSSTGSGGNNEQFF

D gene: NA
clone size: NA
J gene: TRBJ2-5
V gene: TRBV7-6
CDR3 DNA: TGTGCCAGCAGCTTATCGGCGGCCCAGTGGGAGACCCAGTACTTC
CDR3 protein: CASSLSAAQWETQYF

D gene: TRBD2
clone size: few
J gene: TRBJ2-3
V gene: TRBV7-6
CDR3 DNA: TGTGCCAGCAGCCCCGTAGCGGGAACAAACACAGATACGCAGTATTTT
CDR3 protein: CASSPVAGTNTDTQYF

D gene: TRBD2
clone size: few
J gene: TRBJ2-7
V gene: TRBV6-6
CDR3 DNA: TGTGCCAGCAGTTACTTAGTCGTTAGCGGGAGCGACGAGCAGTACTTC
CDR3 protein: CASSYLVVSGSDEQYF

D gene: NA
clone size: few
J gene: TRBJ2-7
V gene: TRBV9
CDR3 DNA: TGTGCCAGCAGCCCTCGGGGAGGCGGCGGGACTGGCGAGCAGTACTTC
CDR3 protein: CASSPRGGGGTGEQYF

D gene: TRBD1
clone size: NA
J gene: TRBJ2-2
V gene: TRBV29-1
CDR3 DNA: TGCAGCGTTCAGACAGGGTTAAGAAGTCGCACCGTGGAGCTGTTTTTT
CDR3 protein: CSVQTGLRSRTVELFF

D gene: NA
clone size: few
J gene: TRBJ2-3
V gene: TRBV5-1
CDR3 DNA: TGCGCCAGCAGCTTGGAATCCTACACAGATACGCAGTATTTT
CDR3 protein: CASSLESYTDTQYF

D gene: TRBD1
clone size: NA
J gene: TRBJ1-1
V gene: TRBV6-5
CDR3 DNA: TGTGCCAGCAGTTACCAAGGGGGCTTTAGGACTGAAGCTTTCTTT
CDR3 protein: CASSYQGGFRTEAFF